The 22 T cell receptor beta chains below come from one sample, sequenced in a study of blood T cell repertoires in COVID-19. Profiled with immunoSEQ multiplex PCR; TCRdb holds only in-frame clones, not every one. This sample carries 150,000 to 200,000 clones, more than 85% of them seen once, and the ten largest clones take roughly 24%. Sequencing used PBMCs or T cells enriched from blood (not recorded which). These receptors all stem from a middle-aged woman in a cohort exposed to, infected with or recovered from COVID-19 (not recorded which).

The sample holds a few counts of this clone. The V call is TRBV9, the J call TRBJ1-2; TRBD1 matches 8 bases. From germline, CDR1 is SGDLS and CDR2 YYNGEE. With V trimmed by 2 bases and J by 6 bases, 3 bases remained unmatched. The CDR3 spans 13 residues. In DNA form, the CDR3 reads TGTGCCAGCAGCGTGGGACAGGTTCATGGCTACACCTTC. It specifies CASSVGQVHGYTF.

The chain has TRBV27 and TRBJ1-5; 8 nucleotides align to TRBD1. The CDR3 extends over 14 amino acids. Germline-derived CDR1 and CDR2 are MNHEY and SMNVEV (reference sequence). V trimming: 6 bases; J trimming: 6 bases; junction bases outside the gene matches: 7. The CDR3 loop is CASRPITGGQPQHF. As DNA, the CDR3 is TGTGCCAGCAGACCTATCACAGGGGGTCAGCCCCAGCATTTT.

The genes are TRBV18 and TRBJ1-1; TRBD1 aligns across 9 bases. V gave up 3 bases and J gave up 1 base; unmatched junction bases: 9. CDR1 and CDR2 (germline): KGHSH, LQKENI. The CDR3 runs to 17 residues. The chain's CDR3 is CASSPDRGFTKNTEAFF. DNA of the CDR3: TGTGCCAGCTCACCCGACAGGGGGTTCACTAAGAACACTGAAGCTTTCTTT.

The chain has TRBV27 and TRBJ2-7, with 7 positions matching TRBD1. From germline, CDR1 is MNHEY and CDR2 SMNVEV (reference sequence). V shed 5 bases and J 5 bases; nucleotides not matched to a gene: 3. The length of the CDR3 is 12 residues. Here the CDR3 reads CASSQTGNEQYF. CDR3 bases: TGTGCCAGCAGTCAGACAGGGAACGAGCAGTACTTC.

This clone has a single count. CDR3: CASSFNPGEREKLFF. The CDR3, as DNA: TGTGCCAGCAGTTTTAATCCGGGAGAGAGGGAAAAACTGTTTTTT. This chain connects TRBV28 to TRBJ1-4; the D is unclear. This CDR3 has 15 residues. Germline lookup yields CDR1 MDHEN and CDR2 SYDVKM. Between the trimmed V and J ends, which lost 3 bases and 8 bases, there was a span of 16 bases.

The chain is built from TRBV12-2 and TRBJ1-5; the tabulated D call, TRBD1, remains unverified against the DNA. TRBV12-2 is shown as a pseudogene. The CDR3 runs 15 residues. CDR3 in amino acids: CASRLARVGNQPQHF. The CDR3 DNA reads TGTGCAAGTCGCTTAGCCAGGGTAGGCAATCAGCCCCAGCATTTT.

J is TRBJ2-3 and V is TRBV3-1 (or the pseudogene TRBV3-2); no clear D. This CDR3 comprises 19 residues. V was pared by 2 bases and J by 3 bases, with 24 bases between. CDR1 is LGHDT, CDR2 YNNKEL, per germline (reference sequence). The CDR3 region is CASSQLIQRRGTGTDTQYF. The CDR3 DNA follows: TGTGCCAGCAGCCAACTTATCCAGCGAAGAGGCACCGGTACAGATACGCAGTATTTT.

This clone showed up just once. The V gene is TRBV6-5, the J gene TRBJ1-1; no clear D gene. Trimming cost V 6 bases and J 4 bases, with 21 bases left between them. CDR1 is MNHEY and CDR2 is SVGAGI in the germline V gene. The CDR3 has 16 residues. The CDR3 DNA is TGTGCCAGCAGCTACGCGGCGCCCACGCCGGGCACTGAAGCTTTCTTT. Translated: CASSYAAPTPGTEAFF.

The CDR3 sequence is CASSRQGDEAFF. The CDR3 nucleotides read TGTGCCAGCAGCCGACAGGGGGATGAAGCTTTCTTT. This sequence joins TRBV7-8 and TRBJ1-1; 9 bases are shared with TRBD1. Germline V gene lookup returns CDR1 SGHVS and CDR2 FQNEAQ. The CDR3 consists of 12 residues. The ends lost 5 bases at V and 7 bases at J; junction bases unmatched: 2.

This clone appeared once. The chain recombines TRBV5-4 with TRBJ1-2, with 9 bases that match TRBD1. The V gene end was trimmed by 0 bases and the J gene end by 8 bases; junction bases not matched to a gene: 8. This CDR3 region has 15 residues. Germline V gene sequence: CDR1 SGHNT, CDR2 YYREEE (reference sequence). CDR3 protein: CASSLAGQGEIGYTF. CDR3 nucleotide sequence: TGTGCCAGCAGCTTGGCGGGACAGGGAGAGATAGGCTACACCTTC. Complete variable domain (other parts from reference TRBV5-4 and TRBJ1-2): ETGVTQSPTHLIKTRGQQVTLRCSSQSGHNTVSWYQQALGQGPQFIFQYYREEENGRGNFPPRFSGLQFPNYSSELNVNALELDDSALYLCASSLAGQGEIGYTFGSGTRLTVV.

The V and J genes are TRBV25-1 and TRBJ2-7; the match to TRBD2 covers 7 bases. CDR1 and CDR2 (germline): MGHDK, SYGVNS. This CDR3 contains 16 residues. Losses at the gene ends were 2 bases for V and 3 bases for J; bases not matched to a gene: 10. The CDR3 nucleotides read TGTGCCAGCAGTGAAGGGGTAGCGGGTCCCTACTACGAGCAGTACTTC. It is translated as CASSEGVAGPYYEQYF.

The rearrangement joins TRBV4-1 to TRBJ1-6; D perhaps matches TRBD1 (6 bases). This CDR3 has 17 amino acids. Trimming took off 3 bases at V and 8 bases at J, with 20 bases between the two ends. Germline V CDR1 and CDR2: MGHRA, YSYEKL. The CDR3 DNA reads TGCGCCAGCAGCCACGAAGATGGCGGACAGATTTATTCACCCCTCCACTTT. This translates into CASSHEDGGQIYSPLHF.

The chain carries TRBV21-1 and TRBJ1-1. TRBV21-1 has pseudogene status. The CDR3 is 16 amino acids. The CDR3 sequence is CASSERRHLMNTEAFF. The CDR3 DNA reads TGTGCCAGCAGCGAAAGGAGGCACCTCATGAACACTGAAGCTTTCTTT.

This chain joins TRBV5-6 and TRBJ1-1; D might be TRBD1 (5 bases). The V end was cut by 3 bases, the J end by 3 bases, with 6 bases between. Germline V gives CDR1 SGHDT, CDR2 YYEEEE. This CDR3 has 12 amino acids. In DNA form, the CDR3 reads TGTGCCAGCAGCTCAGGGTACACTGAAGCTTTCTTT. Its translation: CASSSGYTEAFF.

The chain recombines TRBV13 with TRBJ1-6, with a tentative D call TRBD1 (6 bases). Trimming stripped 5 bases from V and 7 bases from J, with 15 bases between. Per germline, CDR1 PRHDT and CDR2 FYEKMQ (reference sequence). The CDR3 sequence is 15 residues long. DNA of the CDR3: TGTGCCAGCAGCGTCATGGGACATTCAAATTCACCCCTCCACTTT. Translation: CASSVMGHSNSPLHF.

The chain employs TRBV28 and TRBJ2-5; 9 nucleotides line up with TRBD1. V shed 7 bases, J shed 5 bases, and the junction held 11 bases outside the gene matches. The CDR3 is 15 amino acids. Germline CDR1 is MDHEN and CDR2 is SYDVKM. The CDR3 nucleotides read TGTGCCAGCAACTTACGGGGACAGGGTTGGGAGACCCAGTACTTC. Its protein product is CASNLRGQGWETQYF.

The rearrangement links TRBV19 to TRBJ1-2; possible D gene TRBD1, 5 bases. V gave up 3 bases and J gave up 8 bases, with 13 bases separating them. The germline V gene has CDR1 LNHDA and CDR2 SQIVND (reference sequence). The CDR3 has 13 amino acids. The CDR3 sequence: CASSIAGGRGYTF. CDR3 DNA: TGTGCCAGTAGTATTGCGGGGGGTAGGGGCTACACCTTC.

In DNA, the CDR3 is TGCGCCAGCAGCCCAGGACTAGTCGCGTACGAGCAGTACTTC. As protein: CASSPGLVAYEQYF. The rearrangement uses TRBV4-1 and TRBJ2-7, with 7 bases that match TRBD2. Germline values: CDR1 MGHRA, CDR2 YSYEKL. The CDR3 is made up of 14 amino acids. V dropped 4 bases and J dropped 4; count of bases not matched to a gene: 7.

This chain links TRBV4-1 with TRBJ1-4; no reliable D call. V was trimmed by 1 base and J by 0 bases, leaving 3 bases between them. The germline V gene encodes CDR1 MGHRA and CDR2 YSYEKL. The CDR3 extends over 14 amino acids. CDR3 DNA sequence: TGCGCCAGCAGCCAAGGTACAACTAATGAAAAACTGTTTTTT. Its protein product is CASSQGTTNEKLFF.

The gene calls are TRBV3-1 (or the pseudogene TRBV3-2) and TRBJ2-1; D uncertain. This CDR3 region has 15 residues. Trimming shortened V by 2 bases and J by 5 bases, and 13 bases separated the two germline ends. Per germline, CDR1 LGHDT and CDR2 YNNKEL (reference sequence). Written as DNA, the CDR3 is TGTGCCAGCAGCCAAATGGCAGGAATCAACAATGAGCAGTTCTTC. Encoded protein: CASSQMAGINNEQFF.

V gene TRBV7-9 combines with J gene TRBJ2-7, with 7 bases that match TRBD2. From germline, CDR1 is SEHNR and CDR2 FQNEAQ (reference sequence). Trimming removed 5 bases from V and 4 bases from J; junction bases left unmatched: 2. This CDR3 spans 12 amino acids. Here the CDR3 reads CASSTRGYEQYF. The CDR3 DNA reads TGTGCCAGCAGCACGCGGGGGTACGAGCAGTACTTC.

In its sample, this clone was seen once. The chain has TRBV9 and TRBJ2-2; 7 nucleotides align to TRBD2. This CDR3 contains 14 residues. After removal of 3 bases from V and 11 bases from J, the junction contained 10 bases not matched to a gene. The V gene's germline CDR1 is SGDLS and CDR2 YYNGEE. The CDR3 coding sequence is TGTGCCAGCAGCGAAGAGGGACTACCCGCCGAGCTGTTTTTT. It translates to CASSEEGLPAELFF.